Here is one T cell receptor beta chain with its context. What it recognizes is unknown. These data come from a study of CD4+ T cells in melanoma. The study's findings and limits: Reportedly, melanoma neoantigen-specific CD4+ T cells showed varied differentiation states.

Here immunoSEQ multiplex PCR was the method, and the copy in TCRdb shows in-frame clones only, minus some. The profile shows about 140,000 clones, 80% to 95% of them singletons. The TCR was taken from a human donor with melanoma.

CDR3 region: CSVEDFGASNTEAFF. The CDR3 nucleotides read TGCAGCGTTGAAGATTTCGGGGCTTCGAACACTGAAGCTTTCTTT. This sequence joins TRBV29-1 and TRBJ1-1; D is possibly TRBD1 (5 bases). The CDR3 contains 15 residues. CDR1 is SQVTM and CDR2 is ANQGSEA in the germline V gene. Trimming took off 0 bases at V and 1 base at J, with 12 bases between the two ends.